This TCR beta chain was identified during a study of Tregs in tolerant kidney transplant recipients (dated by TCRdb to the late 2010s). For the study in its entirety: Additional Treg samples were obtained from a 3-day mixed lymphocyte reaction with belatacept, in some cases followed by a roughly five-day donor restimulation, before recipient CD4+CD25+CD127- cells were sorted. During sorting of primary belatacept mixed lymphocyte reaction cultures, recipient cells were distinguished from donor cells with antibodies. Before combined kidney and bone marrow transplantation, this study identified donor-specific regulatory T cells using TCRbeta sequencing and then followed those same cells after transplant. Several methods of expanding Tregs specific for an allogeneic donor were compared by TCRbeta repertoire sequencing in a few healthy controls.

This clone came up a few times. No antigen is known for it. No much larger clone exists at a distance of one base, and base qualities are not known. Genomic DNA was extracted from sorted cells with the QIAGEN DNeasy Blood and Tissue Kit for TCRbeta CDR3 sequencing. Through immunoSEQ, high-throughput TCRbeta CDR3 sequencing was done commercially, including PCR amplification with internal controls and bias correction. The paper's processing steps were these. Unique productive TCRbeta sequences were defined by CDR3 nucleotide sequence where primers matched, and otherwise by CDR3 amino acid sequence together with Vbeta and Jbeta genes. Donor-reactive sequences were defined as at least 5-fold expanded in CFSE-low cells versus unstimulated cells, with frequency of at least 0.01% in CFSE-low cells. Repertoire divergence was quantified by Jensen-Shannon divergence calculated from the top 100 TCRbeta sequences ranked by frequency. For samples with multiple sequencing runs, sorting error was corrected in each run separately before the runs were combined. Drawn from immuneACCESS, this table holds only the in-frame rearrangements with V and J called that TCRdb kept. Clones are partly lost; checked studies trace under half to an unresolved V gene and leave the rest unexplained. The D gene and trimming were derived from the DNA, and the V and J assignments and clone size from that table. This sample holds about 21,000 clones; 55% to 75% were observed only once. The top ten hold under 4% of the sample.

Blood from healthy controls was obtained either as purchased buffy coats or from healthy volunteers. Healthy control blood was processed to PBMCs by Ficoll density gradient and cryopreserved, and patient PBMCs were collected before and after transplant. Study-wide conclusions, independent of this receptor: The most biologically relevant and donor-specific TCRbeta repertoire appeared to be identified by expanding Tregs with activated donor B cells. Biological reproducibility was not directly assessed, although technical replication error appeared to be minimal. Because only a small number of patients were included, the study had limitations, and the results will need to be validated in larger populations as well as under other immunosuppression protocols.

As encoded in the germline V gene (reference sequence), CDR1 is SEHNR while CDR2 is FQNEAQ. From the cysteine up to the phenylalanine, the CDR3 has a length of 12 residues. Kept here is only the CDR3 DNA, which spans 36 bases and is read in frame from base 1. Trimming at the junction amounts to 8 bases on V and 0 bases on J, and the germline ends lie 7 bases apart. This chain joins TRBV7-9 to TRBJ1-2, with the identity of the D gene unclear. The receptor was isolated from a human donor in good health. Sequenced: Tregs from blood cultured with allogeneic cells. Read as DNA, the sequence is TGTGCCAGCTCGGCAACTAACTATGGCTACACCTTC. It specifies CASSATNYGYTF.